A selection of T cell receptor beta chains follows, all from one sample in a study of blood T cell repertoires in COVID-19. Repertoires were generated with immunoSEQ multiplex PCR, while TCRdb's copy carries only in-frame clones and drops some. The repertoire has 200,000 to 300,000 clones, around nine tenths of them found once; the top ten carry around 1.5%. The material sequenced was peripheral blood. These receptors were obtained from a man at least 80 years old with acute or convalescent COVID-19. The CDR3 runs from the conserved cysteine through the conserved F or W. The D gene is left open where the match is weak.

j_call,d_call,v_call,cdr3_length,cdr3_aa
TRBJ1-4,NA,TRBV5-4,16,CASSLDGTATNEKLFF
TRBJ2-2,NA,TRBV25-1,16,CASSESRRDFTGELFF
TRBJ1-3,NA,TRBV28,16,CASSFTPPGRGDTIYF
TRBJ1-5,NA,TRBV14,15,CASSHLWEGNQPQHF
TRBJ1-1,NA,TRBV29-1,14,CSADSGAGSTEAFF
TRBJ2-1,TRBD2,TRBV7-6,16,CASSPRGLAGVTEQFF
TRBJ1-1,TRBD1,TRBV5-6,14,CASSLTGRRTEAFF
TRBJ1-4,NA,TRBV5-5,14,CASSWGLRNEKLFF
TRBJ1-2,TRBD1,TRBV5-6,15,CASSLDRGRVYGYTF
TRBJ1-4,TRBD1,TRBV10-3,14,CAISDDRASEKLFF
TRBJ1-1,TRBD1,TRBV29-1,13,CSAPGTGNTEAFF
TRBJ2-7,TRBD1,TRBV4-3,16,CASSQESQGASYEQYF
TRBJ2-5,NA,TRBV6-5,15,CASPLGCGEQETQYF
TRBJ1-2,TRBD1,TRBV7-8,14,CASSQTGTGVGYTF
TRBJ2-7,TRBD1,TRBV7-8,15,CASRPSSGGGYEQYF
TRBJ1-5,NA,TRBV19,15,CASKLGRRNNQPQHF
TRBJ2-5,TRBD2,TRBV3-1/TRBV3-2,16,CASSQPRGGTKETQYF
TRBJ2-7,NA,TRBV29-1,12,CSAGPSAGEQYF
TRBJ1-5,TRBD1,TRBV6-6,15,CASSGQVISNQPQHF
TRBJ2-3,TRBD2,TRBV4-2,16,CASSQEASGFTDTQYF
TRBJ1-6,TRBD1,TRBV7-8,16,CASSLNDRGIDSPLHF
TRBJ1-5,TRBD1,TRBV6-5,15,CASSLQGYSNQPQHF
TRBJ1-6,NA,TRBV6-5,15,CASSYSRSSNSPLHF
TRBJ1-5,NA,TRBV7-9,14,CASSLETGNQPQHF
TRBJ1-6,TRBD1,TRBV7-9,14,CASSSTGNNSPLHF
TRBJ2-7,NA,TRBV2,13,CASAPWTGYEQYF
TRBJ1-2,TRBD1,TRBV15,13,CATSGGQNYGYTF
TRBJ2-7,NA,TRBV7-9,17,CASSPPQGRATTYEQYF
TRBJ1-2,NA,TRBV18,16,CASSPGVPGESYGYTF
TRBJ1-6,TRBD1,TRBV7-9,17,CASSWPGRQGAPSPLHF
TRBJ2-2,NA,TRBV5-4,15,CASSLGTGTTGELFF
TRBJ1-1,NA,TRBV28,19,CASSSAGLTSHSSVNEAFF
TRBJ2-7,TRBD2,TRBV28,13,CASTTSGSYEQYF
TRBJ1-2,NA,TRBV6-5,13,CASSRAGAYGYTF
TRBJ2-7,TRBD2,TRBV5-4,15,CASSGGLAGSYEQYF